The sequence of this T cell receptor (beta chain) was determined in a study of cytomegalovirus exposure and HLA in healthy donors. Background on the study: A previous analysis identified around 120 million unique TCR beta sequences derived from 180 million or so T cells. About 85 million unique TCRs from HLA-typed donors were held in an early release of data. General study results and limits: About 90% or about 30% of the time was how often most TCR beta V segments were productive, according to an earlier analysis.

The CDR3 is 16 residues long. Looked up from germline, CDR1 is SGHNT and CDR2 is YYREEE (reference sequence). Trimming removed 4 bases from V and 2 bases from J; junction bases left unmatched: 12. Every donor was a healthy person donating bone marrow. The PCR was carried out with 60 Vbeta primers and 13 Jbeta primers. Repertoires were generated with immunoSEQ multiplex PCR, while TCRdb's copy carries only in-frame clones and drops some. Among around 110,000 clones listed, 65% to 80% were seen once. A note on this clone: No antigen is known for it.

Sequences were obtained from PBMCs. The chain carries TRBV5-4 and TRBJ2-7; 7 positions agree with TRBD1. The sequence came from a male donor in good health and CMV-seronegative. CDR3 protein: CASSGIRQGLAYEQYF. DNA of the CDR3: TGTGCCAGCAGCGGAATCAGACAGGGTCTCGCCTACGAGCAGTACTTC.